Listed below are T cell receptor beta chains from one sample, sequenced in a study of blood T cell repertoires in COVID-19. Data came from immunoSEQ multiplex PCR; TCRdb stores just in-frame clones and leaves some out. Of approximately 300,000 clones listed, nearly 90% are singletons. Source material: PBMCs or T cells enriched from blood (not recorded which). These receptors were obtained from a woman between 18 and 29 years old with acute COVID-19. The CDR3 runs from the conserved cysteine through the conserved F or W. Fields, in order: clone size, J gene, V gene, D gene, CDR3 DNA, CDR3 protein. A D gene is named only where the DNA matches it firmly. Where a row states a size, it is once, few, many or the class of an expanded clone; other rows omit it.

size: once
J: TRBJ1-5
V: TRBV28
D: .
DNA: TGTGCCAGCAGTTTGCCCGGTCAGGAGCCCCAGCATTTT
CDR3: CASSLPGQEPQHF

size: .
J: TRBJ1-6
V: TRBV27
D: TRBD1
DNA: TGTGCCAGCAGTTTAAAGCCCCCGGGACAGATAAATTCACCCCTCCACTTT
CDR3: CASSLKPPGQINSPLHF

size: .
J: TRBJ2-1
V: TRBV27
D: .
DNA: TGTGCCAGCAGTTTAAGACTTGCCAGCTCCTACAATGAGCAGTTCTTC
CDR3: CASSLRLASSYNEQFF

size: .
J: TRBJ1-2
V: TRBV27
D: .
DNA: TGTGCCAGCAGTGAAGCGGGACAAGCTGGCTACACCTTC
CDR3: CASSEAGQAGYTF

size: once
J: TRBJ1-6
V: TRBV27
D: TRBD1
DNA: TGTGCCAGCAGCATAGGGGGCCGTTATTCACCCCTCCACTTT
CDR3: CASSIGGRYSPLHF

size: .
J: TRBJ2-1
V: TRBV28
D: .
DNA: TGTGCCAGCAGGTCCGGGACACCTTACAATGAGCAGTTCTTC
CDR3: CASRSGTPYNEQFF

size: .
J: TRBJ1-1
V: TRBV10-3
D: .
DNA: TGTGCCATCAGTGAGATTCGGGGGAACACTGAAGCTTTCTTT
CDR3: CAISEIRGNTEAFF

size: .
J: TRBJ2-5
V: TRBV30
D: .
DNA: TGTGCCTGGAGTGTACGTCAGGCCCGGGGGACCCAGTACTTC
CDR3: CAWSVRQARGTQYF

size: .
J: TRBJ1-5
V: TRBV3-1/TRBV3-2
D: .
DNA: TGTGCCAGCAGTCTAGGGACAAGTTCTGGTCAGCCCCAGCATTTT
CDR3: CASSLGTSSGQPQHF

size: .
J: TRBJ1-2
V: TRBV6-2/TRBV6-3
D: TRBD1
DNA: TGTGCCAGCAGTTACGGAGGACAGGGAACGGGCTACACCTTC
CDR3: CASSYGGQGTGYTF

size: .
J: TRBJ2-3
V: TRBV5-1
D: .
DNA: TGCGCCAGCAGCTCGGGAGTAGATACGCAGTATTTT
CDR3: CASSSGVDTQYF

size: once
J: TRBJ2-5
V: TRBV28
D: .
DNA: TGTGCCAGCAGTTTTAGGGCAGGGCAAGAGACCCAGTACTTC
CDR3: CASSFRAGQETQYF

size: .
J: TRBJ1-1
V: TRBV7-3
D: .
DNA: TGTGCCAGCAGCTTAGTTGGCGGAATGAACACTGAAGCTTTCTTT
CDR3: CASSLVGGMNTEAFF

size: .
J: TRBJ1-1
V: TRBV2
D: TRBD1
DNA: TGTGCCAGCAGTGAAGCGGGACAGGGGGGTGTGCGCACTGAAGCTTTCTTT
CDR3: CASSEAGQGGVRTEAFF

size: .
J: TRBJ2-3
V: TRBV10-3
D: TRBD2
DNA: TGTGCCATCACTCAAGGTAGCGGGATGACAGATACGCAGTATTTT
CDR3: CAITQGSGMTDTQYF

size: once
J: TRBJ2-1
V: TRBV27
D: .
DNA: TGTGCCAGCAGTTTAGCCCCGGGTAATGAGCAGTTCTTC
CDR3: CASSLAPGNEQFF

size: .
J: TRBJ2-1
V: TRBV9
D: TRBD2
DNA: TGTGCCAGCAGCGTAACTACTAGCGGGATGCGTCGGTTCTTC
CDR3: CASSVTTSGMRRFF

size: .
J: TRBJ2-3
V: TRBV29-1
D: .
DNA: TGCAGCGTTGAAGGCCGGGGACACCGCACAGATACGCAGTATTTT
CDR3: CSVEGRGHRTDTQYF

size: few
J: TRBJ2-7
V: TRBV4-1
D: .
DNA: TGCGCCAGCAGCCAAGATCCCGTTGTCGAGCAGTACTTC
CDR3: CASSQDPVVEQYF

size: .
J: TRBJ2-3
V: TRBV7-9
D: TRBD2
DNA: TGTGCCAGCAGTATAGCGGGTAGCGGGGACACAGATACGCAGTATTTT
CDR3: CASSIAGSGDTDTQYF

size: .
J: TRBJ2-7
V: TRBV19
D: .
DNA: TGTGCCAGTAGTACTGGGCTGGGTTACTACGAGCAGTACTTC
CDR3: CASSTGLGYYEQYF

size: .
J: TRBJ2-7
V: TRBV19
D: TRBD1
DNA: TGTGCCAGTACCCCGGTGGTGACAGGGTCCTACGAGCAGTACTTC
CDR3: CASTPVVTGSYEQYF

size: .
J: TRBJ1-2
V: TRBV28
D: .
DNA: TGTGCCAGCAGTTTCCGTATGGGCTTTGGCTACACCTTC
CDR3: CASSFRMGFGYTF

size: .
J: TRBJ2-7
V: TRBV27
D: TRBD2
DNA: TGTGCCAGCAGTTTATCCGGACTAGCGGCTAACTACGAGCAGTACTTC
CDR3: CASSLSGLAANYEQYF

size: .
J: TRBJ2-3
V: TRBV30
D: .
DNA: TGTGCCAAGAGGGAGTCAGCAGATACGCAGTATTTT
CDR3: CAKRESADTQYF

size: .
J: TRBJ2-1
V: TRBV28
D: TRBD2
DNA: TGTGCCAGCAGTTGGATGGGACTAGCGGGTTCCTACAATGAGCAGTTCTTC
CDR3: CASSWMGLAGSYNEQFF

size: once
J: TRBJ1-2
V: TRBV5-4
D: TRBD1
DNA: TGTGCCAGCAGCTCCCCGACTACAGGGGGCGAGGATGGCTACACCTTC
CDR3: CASSSPTTGGEDGYTF

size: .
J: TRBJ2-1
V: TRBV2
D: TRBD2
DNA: TGTGCCAGCAGTGAAGCATACACTCCGGGGGGCAATGAGCAGTTCTTC
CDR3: CASSEAYTPGGNEQFF

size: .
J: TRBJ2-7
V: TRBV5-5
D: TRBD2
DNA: TGTGCCAGCAGTTCGACTAGCCTGAGCTCCTACGAGCAGTACTTC
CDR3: CASSSTSLSSYEQYF

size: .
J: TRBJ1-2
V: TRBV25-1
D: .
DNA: TGTGCCAGCAGTCCCCCGAATGTTCCACTTGAACCCTATGGCTACACCTTC
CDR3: CASSPPNVPLEPYGYTF

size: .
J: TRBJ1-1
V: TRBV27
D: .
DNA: TGTGCCAGCTGGGGGCTCGGGGCGGGGAACACTGAAGCTTTCTTT
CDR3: CASWGLGAGNTEAFF

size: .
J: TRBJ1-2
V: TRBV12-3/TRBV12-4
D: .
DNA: TGTGCCAGCAGTTTGCAGGTATATGGCTACACCTTC
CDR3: CASSLQVYGYTF

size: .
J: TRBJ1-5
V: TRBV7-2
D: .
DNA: TGTGCCAGCAGCTTAGCAGGCAGGGGTGCATGGAGCAATCAGCCCCAGCATTTT
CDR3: CASSLAGRGAWSNQPQHF

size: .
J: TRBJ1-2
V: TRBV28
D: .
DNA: TGTGCCAGCAGTTTTAGCGGGGTTGTCAACTATGGCTACACCTTC
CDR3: CASSFSGVVNYGYTF

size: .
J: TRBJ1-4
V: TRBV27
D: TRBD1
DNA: TGTGCCAGTCCCGACAGGGGACCTTATAATGAAAAACTGTTTTTT
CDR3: CASPDRGPYNEKLFF

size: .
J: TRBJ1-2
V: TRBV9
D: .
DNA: TGTGCCAGCAGAGGATCCGGACAGACCTATGGCTACACCTTC
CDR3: CASRGSGQTYGYTF

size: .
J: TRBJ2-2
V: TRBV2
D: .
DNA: TGTGCCAGCAGTCACCCTCAGGGGGACTCCACCGGGGAGCTGTTTTTT
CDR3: CASSHPQGDSTGELFF

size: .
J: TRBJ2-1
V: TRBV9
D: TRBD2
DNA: TGTGCCAGCAGCGTCGGGGAGGACTTCGGGGGGAATGAGCAGTTCTTC
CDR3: CASSVGEDFGGNEQFF

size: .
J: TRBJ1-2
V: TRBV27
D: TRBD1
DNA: TGTGCCAGCAGGCCATTGGACAGGTTATTCCATGGCTACACCTTC
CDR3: CASRPLDRLFHGYTF

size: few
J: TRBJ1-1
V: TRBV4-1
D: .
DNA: TGCGCCAGCAGCCAAGATAGGAGGGGCGAAGCTTTCTTT
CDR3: CASSQDRRGEAFF

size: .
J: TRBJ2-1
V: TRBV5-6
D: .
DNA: TGTGCCAGCAGCTTTGATGGGGCTCGTCTCCATGAGCAGTTCTTC
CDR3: CASSFDGARLHEQFF

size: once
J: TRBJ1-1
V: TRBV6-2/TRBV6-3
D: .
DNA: TGTGCCAGCAGTTACTCCTACAGGGTGGGCACTGAAGCTTTCTTT
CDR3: CASSYSYRVGTEAFF

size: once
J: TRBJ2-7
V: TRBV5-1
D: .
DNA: TGCGCCAGCAGCTTGGGGAGCAGTACACTCTACGAGCAGTACTTC
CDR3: CASSLGSSTLYEQYF

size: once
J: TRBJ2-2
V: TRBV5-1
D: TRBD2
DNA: TGCGCCAGCAGCAAGGGACTAGCGGGCACCGGGGAGCTGTTTTTT
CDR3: CASSKGLAGTGELFF

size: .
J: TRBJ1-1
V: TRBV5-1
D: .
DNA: TGCGCCAGCAGCCTGGACTCAGAAGCTTTCTTT
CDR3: CASSLDSEAFF

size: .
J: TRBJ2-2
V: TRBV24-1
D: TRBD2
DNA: TGTGCCACCAGTGATCCGCCTTCGGCGGGAGCGGACACCGGGGAGCTGTTTTTT
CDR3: CATSDPPSAGADTGELFF

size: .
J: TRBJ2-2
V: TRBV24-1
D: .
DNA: TGTGCCACCAGGGACAGTAACACCGGGGAGCTGTTTTTT
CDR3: CATRDSNTGELFF

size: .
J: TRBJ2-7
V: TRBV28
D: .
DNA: TGTGCCAGCACCCCACAGATCACCTACGAGCAGTACTTC
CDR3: CASTPQITYEQYF

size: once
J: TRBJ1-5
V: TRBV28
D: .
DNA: TGTGCCAGCAAAGGGGGAATATTTATTAGCAATCAGCCCCAGCATTTT
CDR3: CASKGGIFISNQPQHF

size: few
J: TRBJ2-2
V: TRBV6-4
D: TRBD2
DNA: TGTGCCAGCAGTACCGGAGCTAGCGGGAGTGAATTGAACACCGGGGAGCTGTTTTTT
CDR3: CASSTGASGSELNTGELFF

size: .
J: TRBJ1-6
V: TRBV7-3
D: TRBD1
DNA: TGTGCCAGCAGCTTACGGGACAGGGGAGATTCACCCCTCCACTTT
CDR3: CASSLRDRGDSPLHF

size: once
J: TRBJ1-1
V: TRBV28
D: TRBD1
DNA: TGTGCCAGCAAGGGGGGACAGGGAGACACTGAAGCTTTCTTT
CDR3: CASKGGQGDTEAFF